The 27 T cell receptor beta chains in this list originate from one sample, sequenced in a study of T cell changes during pregnancy in multiple sclerosis. The assay was immunoSEQ multiplex PCR, and TCRdb's table has in-frame clones only and misses some. The sample yields 58,000 or so clones, approximately 91% seen once. Here the sequenced sample was CD4+ T cells from peripheral blood mononuclear cells, taken in the third trimester of pregnancy. All receptors come from a female donor with multiple sclerosis, enrolled in a pregnancy study.

The CDR3: CASGTEANTGELFF. The CDR3 bases are TGCGCCAGCGGGACAGAAGCGAACACCGGGGAGCTGTTTTTT. The rearrangement joins TRBV10-1 to TRBJ2-2; 7 nucleotides match TRBD1. Germline CDR1 reads WNHNN; CDR2 reads SYGVQD (reference sequence). Trimming took 8 bases from V and 0 from J; bases not matched to a gene: 3. This CDR3 contains 14 residues.

The chain is built from TRBV19 and TRBJ1-3; 8 bases agree with TRBD1. Germline-derived CDR1 and CDR2 are LNHDA and SQIVND (reference sequence). V lost 6 bases and J lost 2; bases outside the gene matches: 9. This CDR3 comprises 16 residues. The CDR3 loop is CASSPAGTGPGNTIYF. The DNA for the CDR3 is TGTGCCAGTAGCCCCGCCGGGACAGGTCCTGGAAACACCATATATTTT.

The rearrangement joins TRBV15 to TRBJ2-3, with 7 bases that match TRBD2. Germline V gene data show CDR1 as LNHNV and CDR2 as YYDKDF (reference sequence). V gave up 4 bases and J gave up 6 bases; unmatched junction bases: 7. This CDR3 spans 14 amino acids. The CDR3 spells CATSTGLPGDTQYF. As DNA, the CDR3 is TGTGCCACCAGCACGGGACTACCCGGCGATACGCAGTATTTT.

The chain is built from TRBV5-4 and TRBJ2-7; 9 nucleotides match TRBD1. V lost 4 bases and J lost 6; bases outside the gene matches: 11. Germline-derived CDR1 and CDR2 are SGHNT and YYREEE (reference sequence). This CDR3 is built from 15 residues. The CDR3 coding sequence is TGTGCCAGCAGCCAAGGGACAGGGTATTATGGCGAGCAGTACTTC. This codes for CASSQGTGYYGEQYF.

This chain connects TRBV5-1 to TRBJ2-7, with D possibly TRBD2 on 6 matching bases. The CDR3 is made up of 16 amino acids. Trimming cost V 1 base and J 5 bases, with 19 bases left between them. Per the germline V gene, CDR1 is SGHRS and CDR2 is YFSETQ. DNA of the CDR3: TGCGCCAGCAGCTTGTTTAGCGGCCAGGTTAAGAACGAGCAGTACTTC. This gives the protein CASSLFSGQVKNEQYF.

V is TRBV2 and J is TRBJ2-7; D not resolved. Germline CDR1 reads SNHLY; CDR2 reads FYNNEI. The CDR3 totals 12 residues. Trimming removed 6 bases from V and 2 bases from J, with 8 bases in between. CDR3 protein: CASSYGTYEQYF. The CDR3 DNA reads TGTGCCAGCAGCTACGGTACCTACGAGCAGTACTTC. The variable domain in full, completed from reference TRBV2 and TRBJ2-7, reads EPEVTQTPSHQVTQMGQEVILRCVPISNHLYFYWYRQILGQKVEFLVSFYNNEISEKSEIFDDQFSVERPDGSNFTLKIRSTKLEDSAMYFCASSYGTYEQYFGPGTRLTVT.

V is TRBV30 and J is TRBJ2-1; 8 bases agree with TRBD1. CDR1 and CDR2 (germline): GTSNPN, SVGIG (reference sequence). The CDR3 spans 13 residues. Trimming at V came to 4 bases and at J to 6 bases, leaving 5 bases not matched to a gene. The CDR3 region is CAWTGRGPNEQFF. The CDR3 bases are TGTGCCTGGACGGGCAGGGGGCCCAATGAGCAGTTCTTC.

J is TRBJ1-5 and V is TRBV9, with no clear D. The CDR3 contains 14 residues. V gave up 10 bases and J gave up 0 bases, with 14 bases separating them. Germline CDR1 is SGDLS and CDR2 is YYNGEE. The CDR3 loop reads CASPPKRSNQPQHF. The CDR3 DNA reads as TGTGCCTCCCCCCCCAAGCGTAGCAATCAGCCCCAGCATTTT. Looking up the rest from reference TRBV9 and TRBJ1-5 gives the full variable domain: DSGVTQTPKHLITATGQRVTLRCSPRSGDLSVYWYQQSLDQGLQFLIQYYNGEERAKGNILERFSAQQFPDLHSELNLSSLELGDSALYFCASPPKRSNQPQHFGDGTRLSIL.

This clone was seen just once. The rearrangement uses TRBV9 and TRBJ1-2, with D uncertain. The V gene lost 0 bases and the J gene lost 5 bases, with 5 bases spanning the gap. This CDR3 spans 12 amino acids. The V gene's germline CDR1 is SGDLS and CDR2 YYNGEE. CDR3 amino acids: CASSVAGYGYTF. CDR3 coding DNA: TGTGCCAGCAGCGTAGCGGGGTATGGCTACACCTTC.

The rearrangement joins TRBV5-4 to TRBJ1-2; D remains unclear. The V gene's germline CDR1 is SGHNT and CDR2 YYREEE (reference sequence). The CDR3 spans 14 residues. The V end lost 4 bases, the J end lost 0 bases, and 10 bases lay between the germline ends. CDR3: CASSPEGANYGYTF. Written as DNA, the CDR3 is TGTGCCAGCAGCCCCGAGGGCGCTAACTATGGCTACACCTTC. The variable domain in full, with the rest retrieved from reference TRBV5-4 and TRBJ1-2, is ETGVTQSPTHLIKTRGQQVTLRCSSQSGHNTVSWYQQALGQGPQFIFQYYREEENGRGNFPPRFSGLQFPNYSSELNVNALELDDSALYLCASSPEGANYGYTFGSGTRLTVV.

The chain joins TRBV7-9 to TRBJ1-3, with 7 positions matching TRBD1. Per germline, CDR1 SEHNR and CDR2 FQNEAQ (reference sequence). With V trimmed by 3 bases and J by 3 bases, 5 bases remained unmatched. This CDR3 has 15 residues. The CDR3 region is CASSFAGGRGNTIYF. In DNA form, the CDR3 reads TGTGCCAGCAGCTTCGCAGGGGGTCGTGGAAACACCATATATTTT.

This chain joins TRBV14 and TRBJ1-3, with D tentatively TRBD1 (5 bases). The V end lost 1 base, the J end lost 0 bases, and 16 bases lay between the germline ends. The CDR3 length is 18 residues. Germline CDR1 is SGHDN and CDR2 is FVKESK. The CDR3 DNA sequence: TGTGCCAGCAGCCAAGTGGGGAACAGGCACAACTCTGGAAACACCATATATTTT. It translates to CASSQVGNRHNSGNTIYF.

The count of this clone is one. The chain recombines TRBV19 with TRBJ1-2, with TRBD1 identical over 9 bases. V shed 6 bases, J shed 6 bases, and the junction held 2 bases outside the gene matches. Germline CDR1 is LNHDA and CDR2 is SQIVND (reference sequence). The CDR3 consists of 12 residues. This CDR3 is CASSRTGDGYTF. In DNA form, the CDR3 reads TGTGCCAGTAGCAGGACAGGGGATGGCTACACCTTC.

The chain is built from TRBV19 and TRBJ1-5; possibly TRBD1 for D (6 bases). The CDR3 length is 14 residues. Germline loops: CDR1 LNHDA, CDR2 SQIVND (reference sequence). V lost 2 bases, J lost 8 bases, and 13 bases lay in between. Here the CDR3 reads CASSITGGGEPQHF. For the CDR3, the DNA is TGTGCCAGTAGTATAACTGGGGGCGGAGAGCCCCAGCATTTT.

The chain joins TRBV18 to TRBJ1-1; a possible D gene is TRBD1 (6 bases). The ends were cut back, 6 bases at V and 1 base at J, with 15 bases in the middle. This CDR3 is built from 15 residues. CDR1 and CDR2 (germline): KGHSH, LQKENI. CDR3 sequence: CASSLEGTPNTEAFF. The DNA of the CDR3 is TGTGCCAGCTCCCTCGAAGGGACACCGAACACTGAAGCTTTCTTT.

The rearrangement links TRBV9 to TRBJ2-1, with TRBD1 as a possible D gene (5 bases). This CDR3 region has 14 residues. The germline V gene has CDR1 SGDLS and CDR2 YYNGEE. The V gene lost 6 bases and the J gene lost 0 bases, with 10 bases spanning the gap. This CDR3 is CASNIQGSYNEQFF. The CDR3 nucleotides read TGTGCCAGCAATATTCAGGGCTCCTACAATGAGCAGTTCTTC. Full variable domain (missing parts from reference TRBV9 and TRBJ2-1): DSGVTQTPKHLITATGQRVTLRCSPRSGDLSVYWYQQSLDQGLQFLIQYYNGEERAKGNILERFSAQQFPDLHSELNLSSLELGDSALYFCASNIQGSYNEQFFGPGTRLTVL.

This rearrangement joins TRBV4-1 to TRBJ2-7; D is uncertain. Trimming stripped 0 bases from V and 2 bases from J, with 5 bases between. This CDR3 comprises 13 residues. The V gene's germline CDR1 is MGHRA and CDR2 YSYEKL. The CDR3 coding sequence is TGCGCCAGCAGCCAAGATCTTCCCTACGAGCAGTACTTC. Protein sequence: CASSQDLPYEQYF.

The chain uses TRBV7-9 and TRBJ1-2, with TRBD1 matching over 8 bases. The CDR3 length is 16 residues. Trimming took 6 bases from V and 4 from J; bases not matched to a gene: 13. Germline CDR1 reads SEHNR; CDR2 reads FQNEAQ (reference sequence). This chain's CDR3 is CASRGTGARRFYGYTF. In DNA, the CDR3 is TGTGCCAGCAGGGGGACAGGAGCCCGCCGGTTCTATGGCTACACCTTC.

This clone appeared a single time. The V call is TRBV7-9, the J call TRBJ1-2, with 7 bases fitting TRBD1. The V segment lost 2 bases and the J segment 2 bases; nucleotides outside the gene matches: 11. This CDR3 has 17 amino acids. Germline loops: CDR1 SEHNR, CDR2 FQNEAQ (reference sequence). The CDR3 DNA sequence: TGTGCCAGCAGCTTATGGGCAGGGGGGCGCCCCAACTATGGCTACACCTTC. This encodes CASSLWAGGRPNYGYTF.

V is TRBV2 and J is TRBJ1-1, with 11 bases aligning to TRBD1. The length of the CDR3 is 16 residues. Germline V gene data show CDR1 as SNHLY and CDR2 as FYNNEI. V was clipped by 6 bases and J by 0 bases; unmatched bases: 6. CDR3 loop: CASSSGTGGLNTEAFF. In nucleotides, the CDR3 is TGTGCCAGCAGCTCCGGGACAGGGGGATTGAACACTGAAGCTTTCTTT.

This clone occurred once. The CDR3 nucleotides are TGTGCCAGCAGCTACAGCCTCAACAATCAGCCCCAGCATTTT. It is translated as CASSYSLNNQPQHF. This chain joins TRBV28 and TRBJ1-5; D is uncertain. In germline, CDR1 is MDHEN, CDR2 SYDVKM. The CDR3 runs 14 residues. With 6 bases removed from V and 3 bases from J, the gap between germline ends came to 12 bases. Looking up the rest from reference TRBV28 and TRBJ1-5 gives the full variable domain: DVKVTQSSRYLVKRTGEKVFLECVQDMDHENMFWYRQDPGLGLRLIYFSYDVKMKEKGDIPEGYSVSREKKERFSLILESASTNQTSMYLCASSYSLNNQPQHFGDGTRLSIL.

The chain has TRBV4-1 and TRBJ2-6, with no clear D. Germline V lookup: CDR1 MGHRA, CDR2 YSYEKL. The CDR3 consists of 15 residues. The V end lost 1 base, the J end lost 1 base, and 5 bases lay between the germline ends. CDR3 nucleotide sequence: TGCGCCAGCAGCCAAGGACTTTCTGGGGCCAACGTCCTGACTTTC. This sequence encodes CASSQGLSGANVLTF.

V is TRBV5-1 and J is TRBJ1-2; D remains unclear. Trimming took 2 bases from V and 3 from J, leaving 17 bases between them. Germline V lookup: CDR1 SGHRS, CDR2 YFSETQ. The CDR3 consists of 16 residues. The DNA of the CDR3 is TGCGCCAGCAGCTTTGGGCAGGCCAGACTAGACTATGGCTACACCTTC. Protein product: CASSFGQARLDYGYTF.

The V and J genes are TRBV18 and TRBJ1-1; 7 bases agree with TRBD1. This CDR3 comprises 15 residues. V lost 0 bases to trimming and J lost 4 bases; unmatched junction nucleotides: 5. Germline CDR1 reads KGHSH; CDR2 reads LQKENI. CDR3 in DNA: TGTGCCAGCTCACCACCCGACAGGGTTATCACTGAAGCTTTCTTT. Protein: CASSPPDRVITEAFF.

CDR3 DNA: TGTGCCAGCAGCTTTGAACCGGGACAGCTCGATGAAAAACTGTTTTTT. It specifies CASSFEPGQLDEKLFF. V usage is TRBV11-3 and J usage is TRBJ1-4, with 7 nucleotides matching TRBD1. V lost 3 bases to trimming and J lost 6 bases; unmatched junction nucleotides: 10. The CDR3 extends over 16 amino acids. Germline CDR1 SGHNT, CDR2 YENEEA.

The chain carries TRBV2 and TRBJ2-1, with D maybe TRBD2 (6 bases). Trimming pared 2 bases from V and 5 bases from J, leaving 16 bases between. Germline CDR1 and CDR2: SNHLY and FYNNEI. The CDR3 covers 16 residues. Here the CDR3 reads CASSERGPGLDNEQFF. In nucleotides, the CDR3 is TGTGCCAGCAGTGAACGGGGCCCGGGACTTGACAATGAGCAGTTCTTC.

The genes are TRBV4-1 and TRBJ1-2; 9 bases are shared with TRBD1. CDR3 size: 15 residues. Germline V lookup: CDR1 MGHRA, CDR2 YSYEKL. The V and J ends lost 5 bases and 7 bases, in that order; junction bases with no gene match: 11. This chain's CDR3 is CASSYRDRDFRGYTF. Written as DNA, the CDR3 is TGCGCCAGCAGCTATCGGGACAGGGATTTTCGTGGCTACACCTTC.